Presented here are 5 T cell receptor beta chains from one specimen sequenced in a study of cytomegalovirus exposure and HLA in healthy donors. PCR involved 60 Vbeta and 13 Jbeta primers. TCRdb's table, derived via immunoSEQ multiplex PCR, lists solely in-frame clones and lacks some. The table lists 250,000 or so clones, around 81% of them singletons. Material: PBMCs. These receptor sequences come from a woman between 55 and 75 years old in good health and CMV-seropositive.

This chain connects TRBV9 to TRBJ2-1; weak D call: TRBD2 (6 bases). Germline assignment: CDR1 SGDLS and CDR2 YYNGEE. V gave up 0 bases and J gave up 6 bases, with 13 bases separating them. The CDR3 loop spans 15 amino acids. The CDR3 bases are TGTGCCAGCAGCGTAGGCGGGGAGCCCACCAATGAGCAGTTCTTC. It translates to CASSVGGEPTNEQFF.

The CDR3 loop reads CASSKTGTGVYEQYF. The CDR3 nucleotides read TGTGCCAGCAGCAAGACCGGGACAGGGGTCTACGAGCAGTACTTC. J is TRBJ2-7 and V is TRBV5-4; 10 bases agree with TRBD1. With V trimmed by 4 bases and J by 3 bases, 7 bases remained unmatched. Germline assignment: CDR1 SGHNT and CDR2 YYREEE (reference sequence). This CDR3 contains 15 residues.

In its sample, this clone was seen once. V is TRBV2 and J is TRBJ1-4; TRBD1 agrees at 9 bases. Per the germline V gene, CDR1 is SNHLY and CDR2 is FYNNEI. Germline trimming cut 10 bases from V and 8 bases from J; bases unmatched to any gene: 8. The CDR3 is 13 amino acids. The CDR3 protein is CAIRTGEEEKLFF. The DNA of the CDR3 is TGTGCCATTAGGACAGGGGAGGAAGAAAAACTGTTTTTT.

The J gene is TRBJ1-5, the V gene TRBV4-2; no firm D call. The CDR3 runs to 15 residues. Trimming took 4 bases from V and 6 from J, leaving 16 bases between them. The germline V gene encodes CDR1 LGHNA and CDR2 YNFKEQ. DNA for the CDR3: TGTGCCAGCAGCCCCTGGGCGCGGGAGGGTCAGCCCCAGCATTTT. Translated: CASSPWAREGQPQHF.

CDR3 sequence: CASSIGTSASSYNEQFF. The CDR3 DNA reads as TGTGCCAGCAGCATCGGGACTAGCGCCAGCTCCTACAATGAGCAGTTCTTC. The chain links TRBV9 to TRBJ2-1; 10 bases fit TRBD2. In germline, CDR1 is SGDLS, CDR2 YYNGEE. CDR3 size: 17 residues. J gave up 0 bases and V 4 bases, and 7 bases lay outside the gene matches.